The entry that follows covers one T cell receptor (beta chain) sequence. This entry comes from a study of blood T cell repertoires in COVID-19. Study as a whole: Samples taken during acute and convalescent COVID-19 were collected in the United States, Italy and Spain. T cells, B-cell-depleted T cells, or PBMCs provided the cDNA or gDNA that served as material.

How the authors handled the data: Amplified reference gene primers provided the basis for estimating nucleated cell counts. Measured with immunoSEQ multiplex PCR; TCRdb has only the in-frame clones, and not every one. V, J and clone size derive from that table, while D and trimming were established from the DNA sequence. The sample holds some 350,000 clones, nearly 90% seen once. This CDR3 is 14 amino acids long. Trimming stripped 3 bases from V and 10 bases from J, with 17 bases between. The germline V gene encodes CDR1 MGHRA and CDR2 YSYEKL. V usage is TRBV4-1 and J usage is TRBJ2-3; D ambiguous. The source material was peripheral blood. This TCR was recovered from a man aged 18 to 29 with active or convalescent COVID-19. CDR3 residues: CASSQHVHAGAQYF. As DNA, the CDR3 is TGCGCCAGCAGCCAGCACGTCCACGCTGGAGCGCAGTATTTT.